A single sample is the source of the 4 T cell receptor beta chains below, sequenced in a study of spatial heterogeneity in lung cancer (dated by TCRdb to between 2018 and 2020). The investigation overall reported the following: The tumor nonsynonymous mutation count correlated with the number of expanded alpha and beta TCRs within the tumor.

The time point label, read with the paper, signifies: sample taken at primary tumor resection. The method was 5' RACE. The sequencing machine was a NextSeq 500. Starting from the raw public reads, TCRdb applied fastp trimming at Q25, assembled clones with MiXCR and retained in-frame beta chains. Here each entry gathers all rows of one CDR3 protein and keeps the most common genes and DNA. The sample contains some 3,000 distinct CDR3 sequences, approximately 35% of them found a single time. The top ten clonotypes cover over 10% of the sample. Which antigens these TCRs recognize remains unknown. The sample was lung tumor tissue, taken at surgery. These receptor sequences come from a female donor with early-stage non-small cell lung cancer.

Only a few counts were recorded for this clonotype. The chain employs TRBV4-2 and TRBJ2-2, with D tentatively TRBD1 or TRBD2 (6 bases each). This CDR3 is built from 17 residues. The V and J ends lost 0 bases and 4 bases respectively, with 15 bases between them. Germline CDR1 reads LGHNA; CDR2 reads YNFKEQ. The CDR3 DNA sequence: TGTGCCAGCAGCCAAGATGGAGGGGGGAGAGGCACCGGGGAGCTGTTTTTT. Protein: CASSQDGGGRGTGELFF.

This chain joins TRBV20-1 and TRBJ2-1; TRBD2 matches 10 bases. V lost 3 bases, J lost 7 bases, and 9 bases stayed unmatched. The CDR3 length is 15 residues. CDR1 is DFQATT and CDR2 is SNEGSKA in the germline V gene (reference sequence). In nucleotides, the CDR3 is TGCAGTGCTAGTTATAGCGGGGGGCGTAGAAATGAGCAGTTCTTC. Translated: CSASYSGGRRNEQFF.

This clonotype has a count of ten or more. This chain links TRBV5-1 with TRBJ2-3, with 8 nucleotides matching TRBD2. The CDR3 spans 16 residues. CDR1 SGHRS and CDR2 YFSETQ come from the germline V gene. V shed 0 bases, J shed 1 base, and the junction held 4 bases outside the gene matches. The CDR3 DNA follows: TGCGCCAGCAGCTTGGATCGGCGGGGGGGCACAGATACGCAGTATTTT. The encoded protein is CASSLDRRGGTDTQYF.

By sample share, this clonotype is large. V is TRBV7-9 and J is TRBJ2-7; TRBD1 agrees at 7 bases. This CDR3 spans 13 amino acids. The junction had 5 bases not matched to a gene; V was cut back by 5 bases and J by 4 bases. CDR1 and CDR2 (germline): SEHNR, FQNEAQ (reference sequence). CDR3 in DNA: TGTGCCAGCAGCCCAGGGACAGAGTACGAGCAGTACTTC. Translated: CASSPGTEYEQYF.